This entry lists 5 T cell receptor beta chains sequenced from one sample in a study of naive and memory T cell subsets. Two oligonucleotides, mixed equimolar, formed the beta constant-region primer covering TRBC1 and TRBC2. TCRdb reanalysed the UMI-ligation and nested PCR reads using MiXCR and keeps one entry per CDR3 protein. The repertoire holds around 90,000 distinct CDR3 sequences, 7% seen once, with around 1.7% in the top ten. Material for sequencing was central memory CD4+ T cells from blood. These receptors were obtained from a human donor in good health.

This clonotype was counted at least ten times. DNA of the CDR3: TGTGCCAGCAGCTTAGCCCAGGGGAGCACAGATACGCAGTATTTT. As protein: CASSLAQGSTDTQYF. V gene TRBV7-2 combines with J gene TRBJ2-3, with a weak D call TRBD1 (6 bases). The CDR3 totals 15 residues. Trimming took off 0 bases at V and 0 bases at J, with 7 bases between the two ends. Germline CDR1 SGHTA, CDR2 FQGNSA.

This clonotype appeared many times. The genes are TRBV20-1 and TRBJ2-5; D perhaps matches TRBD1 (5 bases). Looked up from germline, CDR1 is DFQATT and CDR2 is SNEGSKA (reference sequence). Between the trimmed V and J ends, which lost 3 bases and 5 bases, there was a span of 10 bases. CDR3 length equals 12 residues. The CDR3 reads CSARTARETQYF. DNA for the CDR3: TGCAGTGCTAGGACAGCTCGCGAGACCCAGTACTTC.

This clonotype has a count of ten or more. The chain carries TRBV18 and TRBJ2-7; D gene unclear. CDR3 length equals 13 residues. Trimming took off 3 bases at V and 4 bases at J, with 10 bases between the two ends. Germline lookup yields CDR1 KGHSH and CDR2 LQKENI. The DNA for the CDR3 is TGTGCCAGCTCACCCCCTTCTTCTTACGAGCAGTACTTC. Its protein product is CASSPPSSYEQYF.

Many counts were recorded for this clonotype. In nucleotides, the CDR3 is TGTGCCATACAGTCAGCGGGGGGCAATCAGCCCCAGCATTTT. Translating gives CAIQSAGGNQPQHF. The genes are TRBV10-3 and TRBJ1-5, with D maybe TRBD1 (5 bases). Trimming shortened V by 9 bases and J by 2 bases, and 14 bases separated the two germline ends. The CDR3 loop spans 14 amino acids. Germline CDR1 and CDR2: ENHRY and SYGVKD.

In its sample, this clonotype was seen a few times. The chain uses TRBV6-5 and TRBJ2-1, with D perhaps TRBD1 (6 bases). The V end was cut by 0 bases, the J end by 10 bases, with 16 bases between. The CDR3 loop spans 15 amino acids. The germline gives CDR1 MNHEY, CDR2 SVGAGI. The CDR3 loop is CASSYSEQGVREQFF. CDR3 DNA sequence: TGTGCCAGCAGTTACTCTGAACAGGGTGTGAGGGAGCAGTTCTTC.